Below are 31 T cell receptor beta chains sequenced from a single sample in a study of post-analysis software for immune sequencing data. General study results and limits: With TRBV5-6, TRBV5-1 and TRBV20-1 included, five TRBV segments were more frequent in patients than in controls.

Unique molecular identifiers tagged the TCR beta cDNA libraries. MiXCR, applied by TCRdb to the PCR reads, yields one record per CDR3 protein. Here the sample spans around 700,000 distinct CDR3 sequences, approximately 60% being singletons. The antigens for these receptors are not known. Sequencing input: blood. Source of these receptors: a girl aged 2-10 years with multiple sclerosis.

The chain carries TRBV6-5 and TRBJ2-1; D may be TRBD2 (6 bases). V gave up 6 bases and J gave up 4 bases, with 16 bases separating them. This CDR3 is built from 15 residues. Germline CDR1 and CDR2: MNHEY and SVGAGI. The CDR3 nucleotides read TGTGCCAGCAGCCCTAATTTAGCGGTTTACAATGAGCAGTTCTTC. Its protein product is CASSPNLAVYNEQFF.

This clonotype was picked up a small number of times. This chain's CDR3 is CASSPGILAGGQETQYF. The DNA for the CDR3 is TGTGCCAGCAGCCCGGGGATTCTAGCGGGGGGGCAAGAGACCCAGTACTTC. V gene TRBV7-2 combines with J gene TRBJ2-5, with 12 nucleotides matching TRBD2. V was pared by 5 bases and J by 2 bases, with 9 bases of the junction left unmatched. This CDR3 has 17 residues. CDR1 is SGHTA and CDR2 is FQGNSA in the germline V gene.

The chain carries TRBV12-3 or TRBV12-4 and TRBJ2-1; D is perhaps TRBD2 (5 bases). The CDR3 contains 16 residues. V was cut by 5 bases and J by 8 bases, with 22 bases left in between. The CDR3 loop is CASSPQTSSALYEQFF. For the CDR3, the DNA is TGTGCCAGCAGTCCGCAAACTAGTTCGGCGTTATATGAGCAGTTCTTC.

This chain connects TRBV2 to TRBJ2-7, with D perhaps being TRBD1 or TRBD2 (5 bases each). The CDR3 runs to 14 residues. Germline CDR1 and CDR2: SNHLY and FYNNEI. Trimming removed 6 bases at V and 2 bases at J, with 14 bases between. The CDR3 spells CASRPLEGTYEQYF. The CDR3 DNA reads TGTGCCAGCAGACCCCTAGAGGGGACCTACGAGCAGTACTTC.

This clonotype has a single count. The gene calls are TRBV7-2 and TRBJ2-3; D is perhaps TRBD2 (6 bases). The V end lost 0 bases, the J end lost 8 bases, and 9 bases lay between the germline ends. This CDR3 has 13 residues. Germline lookup yields CDR1 SGHTA and CDR2 FQGNSA. The CDR3 sequence is CASSLAPGGTQYF. CDR3 nucleotides: TGTGCCAGCAGCTTAGCCCCCGGGGGTACGCAGTATTTT.

Only a few counts were recorded for this clonotype. The genes are TRBV28 and TRBJ2-5; tentatively, D is TRBD2 (6 bases). The ends were cut back, 5 bases at V and 5 bases at J, with 12 bases in the middle. CDR3 length equals 13 residues. Germline values: CDR1 MDHEN, CDR2 SYDVKM. The CDR3 reads CASSVASVETQYF. The CDR3 DNA reads as TGTGCCAGCAGTGTGGCTAGCGTTGAGACCCAGTACTTC.

This clonotype has a single count. DNA of the CDR3: TGTGCCAGCAGCTTATGGGCAGCCTCCAATGAGCAGTTCTTC. Protein product: CASSLWAASNEQFF. This chain joins TRBV13 and TRBJ2-1; D gene uncertain. Per the germline V gene, CDR1 is PRHDT and CDR2 is FYEKMQ (reference sequence). CDR3 length: 14 residues. The V end was cut by 2 bases, the J end by 6 bases, with 11 bases between. Together with reference TRBV13 and TRBJ2-1, the CDR3 gives the full variable domain: AAGVIQSPRHLIKEKRETATLKCYPIPRHDTVYWYQQGPGQDPQFLISFYEKMQSDKGSIPDRFSAQQFSDYHSELNMSSLELGDSALYFCASSLWAASNEQFFGPGTRLTVL.

The chain has TRBV29-1 and TRBJ2-5; 9 bases agree with TRBD1. The J call is in doubt because the DNA end fits TRBJ2-7 better. This CDR3 is 13 amino acids long. Germline V gene data show CDR1 as SQVTM and CDR2 as ANQGSEA. The CDR3 protein is CSVAGTGSNEQYF. CDR3 sequence (DNA): TGCAGCGTGGCCGGGACAGGGTCCAACGAGCAGTACTTC.

V and J are TRBV5-1 and TRBJ2-1; TRBD2 agrees at 9 bases. J was trimmed by 4 bases and V by 4 bases; bases with no gene match: 3. This CDR3 is 14 amino acids long. The V gene's germline CDR1 is SGHRS and CDR2 YFSETQ. This chain's CDR3 is CASSVAGVYNEQFF. The CDR3 DNA is TGCGCCAGCAGCGTAGCGGGAGTATACAATGAGCAGTTCTTC.

This chain links TRBV10-3 with TRBJ2-4, with D tentatively TRBD1 or TRBD2 (5 bases each). Germline V gives CDR1 ENHRY, CDR2 SYGVKD. V gave up 0 bases and J gave up 0 bases, with 15 bases separating them. The CDR3 totals 18 residues. CDR3 loop: CAISESPEGSIAKNIQYF. The CDR3 DNA reads as TGTGCCATCAGTGAGTCTCCAGAGGGGTCCATAGCCAAAAACATTCAGTACTTC.

This clonotype was seen only a few times. The chain joins TRBV29-1 to TRBJ2-7, with D perhaps TRBD1 (5 bases). From germline, CDR1 is SQVTM and CDR2 ANQGSEA. CDR3 length: 14 amino acids. V was shortened by 3 bases and J by 2 bases, with 14 bases between the two germline ends. The CDR3 here is CSVDTQGTAYEQYF. CDR3 in DNA: TGCAGCGTTGACACTCAGGGAACGGCCTACGAGCAGTACTTC.

This chain uses TRBV6-2 or TRBV6-3 with TRBJ1-6; no clear D gene. This CDR3 is built from 12 residues. V lost 2 bases to trimming and J lost 8 bases, with 4 bases between them. From germline, CDR1 is MNHEY and CDR2 SVGEGT. The CDR3 bases are TGTGCCAGCAGTTACGCGGATTCACCCCTCCACTTT. Amino acid sequence: CASSYADSPLHF.

This clonotype was seen once. Here the CDR3 reads CASSLKGLAYEQYF. In DNA form, the CDR3 reads TGTGCCAGCAGCTTAAAGGGACTAGCCTACGAGCAGTACTTC. J is TRBJ2-7 and V is TRBV11-2; TRBD2 agrees at 8 bases. This CDR3 is built from 14 residues. V shed 2 bases and J 2 bases; nucleotides not matched to a gene: 2. From germline, CDR1 is SGHAT and CDR2 FQNNGV.

The chain employs TRBV14 and TRBJ2-3; no clear D gene. The germline V gene encodes CDR1 SGHDN and CDR2 FVKESK. CDR3 length equals 16 residues. Trimming left V 3 bases short and J 5 bases short, with 18 bases between. The CDR3 protein is CASSQSLGIGVDTQYF. The CDR3 DNA sequence: TGTGCCAGCAGCCAGAGCCTCGGAATCGGCGTAGATACGCAGTATTTT. The full variable domain, rest sourced from reference TRBV14 and TRBJ2-3, is EAGVTQFPSHSVIEKGQTVTLRCDPISGHDNLYWYRRVMGKEIKFLLHFVKESKQDESGMPNNRFLAERTGGTYSTLKVQPAELEDSGVYFCASSQSLGIGVDTQYFGPGTRLTVL.

This clonotype was picked up one time. The V gene is TRBV20-1, the J gene TRBJ1-2, with D hard to call. From germline, CDR1 is DFQATT and CDR2 SNEGSKA (reference sequence). The CDR3 is 14 residues long. Trimming shortened V by 0 bases and J by 3 bases, and 11 bases separated the two germline ends. The CDR3 DNA is TGCAGTGCTAGAGATCTTTCGGGTTACTATGGCTACACCTTC. It translates to CSARDLSGYYGYTF.

For this clonotype: A much more abundant neighbour one base away suggests this may be a read error. V gene TRBV29-1 combines with J gene TRBJ2-3, with D perhaps TRBD2 (5 bases). Germline V lookup: CDR1 SQVTM, CDR2 ANQGSEA. The CDR3 totals 12 residues. The V gene lost 6 bases and the J gene lost 8 bases, with 15 bases spanning the gap. DNA for the CDR3: TGCAGCGTCAAGGAGGTCGGAGGTACGCAGTATTTT. Protein product: CSVKEVGGTQYF.

This chain uses TRBV20-1 with TRBJ2-4, with 10 positions matching TRBD1. The DNA end favors TRBJ2-7, so the J call may be wrong. The CDR3 runs to 14 residues. CDR1 DFQATT and CDR2 SNEGSKA come from the germline V gene (reference sequence). Here the CDR3 reads CSARARDRGHEQYF. DNA for the CDR3: TGCAGTGCTAGGGCCCGGGACAGGGGCCACGAGCAGTACTTC.

This clonotype was observed a handful of times. The genes are TRBV6-6 and TRBJ2-7; 13 nucleotides line up with TRBD2. J was trimmed by 3 bases and V by 4 bases; bases with no gene match: 6. CDR1 is MNHNY and CDR2 is SVGAGI in the germline V gene (reference sequence). This CDR3 contains 16 residues. For the CDR3, the DNA is TGTGCCAGCAGTTCTGGACTAGCGGGAGTAATCTACGAGCAGTACTTC. Protein: CASSSGLAGVIYEQYF.

J is TRBJ2-1 and V is TRBV7-9; 15 positions agree with TRBD2. The germline V gene encodes CDR1 SEHNR and CDR2 FQNEAQ (reference sequence). With 5 bases clipped from V and 7 bases from J, the junction kept 6 bases outside the gene matches. The CDR3 is made up of 16 amino acids. CDR3 DNA: TGTGCCAGCAGCGGACTAGCGGGAGGGCCTTCGAATGAGCAGTTCTTC. This gives the protein CASSGLAGGPSNEQFF.

As DNA, the CDR3 is TGTGCCAGCAGCCCCGGGACAGGGGCGGATTTTATGGGAGCTTTCTTT. Its translation: CASSPGTGADFMGAFF. The rearrangement uses TRBV7-8 and TRBJ1-1; 10 bases fit TRBD1. The CDR3 runs to 16 residues. The germline CDR1 and CDR2 sequences are SGHVS and FQNEAQ. Germline trimming cut 5 bases from V and 10 bases from J; bases unmatched to any gene: 16.

The table lists this clonotype with a few counts. This chain links TRBV20-1 with TRBJ1-1, with 7 bases that match TRBD1. In germline, CDR1 is DFQATT, CDR2 SNEGSKA (reference sequence). The CDR3 is 16 amino acids. Trimming removed 3 bases from V and 5 bases from J; junction bases left unmatched: 15. CDR3 in DNA: TGCAGTGCTAGGGACAGGAGAAAAGGGGCGGTTACTGAAGCTTTCTTT. It specifies CSARDRRKGAVTEAFF.

The rearrangement joins TRBV9 to TRBJ1-1; D is possibly TRBD1 (5 bases). Trimming left V 4 bases short and J 2 bases short, with 12 bases between. Germline V gene sequence: CDR1 SGDLS, CDR2 YYNGEE. The CDR3 length is 14 residues. This CDR3 is CASSLGQQNTEAFF. The CDR3 DNA reads as TGTGCCAGCAGCCTAGGACAACAAAACACTGAAGCTTTCTTT.

This clonotype has only a few counts. This chain links TRBV29-1 with TRBJ2-1; the D gene is possibly TRBD1 (6 bases). Trimming took 6 bases from V and 8 from J, leaving 23 bases between them. The CDR3 spans 15 residues. Germline V CDR1 and CDR2: SQVTM, ANQGSEA. The DNA of the CDR3 is TGCAGCGTAGGCCACAGGGCAGGATCTCCCCATGAGCAGTTCTTC. It encodes CSVGHRAGSPHEQFF.

The chain couples TRBV15 to TRBJ2-1, with 7 bases fitting TRBD1. J gave up 4 bases and V 5 bases, and 8 bases lay outside the gene matches. Germline-derived CDR1 and CDR2 are LNHNV and YYDKDF (reference sequence). CDR3 size: 15 residues. The CDR3 spells CATSYLPGQYNEQFF. The CDR3 region has the DNA TGTGCCACCAGCTACCTCCCGGGACAGTACAATGAGCAGTTCTTC.

The chain is built from TRBV6-5 and TRBJ2-3; D is unclear. This CDR3 comprises 14 residues. Germline CDR1 is MNHEY and CDR2 is SVGAGI. The germline V and J ends were trimmed by 10 bases and 2 bases, with 16 bases remaining between them. The CDR3, as DNA: TGTGCCATCCGAAGGGAACCCGACACAGATACGCAGTATTTT. Translating it yields CAIRREPDTDTQYF.

This clonotype was seen more than once but under ten times. The chain links TRBV27 to TRBJ1-2, with 8 bases fitting TRBD1. The germline V gene has CDR1 MNHEY and CDR2 SMNVEV (reference sequence). The CDR3 runs to 16 residues. The J segment lost 3 bases and the V segment lost 6 bases, leaving 12 bases of the junction unmatched. The CDR3 coding sequence is TGTGCCAGCAGCCCGAGGGTAACAGGGGGTGACTATGGCTACACCTTC. It specifies CASSPRVTGGDYGYTF.

The chain uses TRBV7-9 and TRBJ2-7, with 9 nucleotides matching TRBD1. The CDR3 has 15 residues. V lost 4 bases, J lost 5 bases, and 9 bases stayed unmatched. Germline lookup yields CDR1 SEHNR and CDR2 FQNEAQ (reference sequence). CDR3 protein: CASSSGTGNFDEQYF. Written as DNA, the CDR3 is TGTGCCAGCAGCTCCGGGACAGGGAACTTCGACGAGCAGTACTTC.

This clonotype was seen a handful of times. This chain joins TRBV5-1 and TRBJ2-1; D uncertain. Germline V lookup: CDR1 SGHRS, CDR2 YFSETQ. CDR3 size: 15 residues. Trimming took off 1 base at V and 0 bases at J, with 8 bases between the two ends. The CDR3 loop is CASSLTFSSYNEQFF. As DNA, the CDR3 is TGCGCCAGCAGCTTGACTTTCAGCTCCTACAATGAGCAGTTCTTC.

The V and J genes are TRBV12-3 or TRBV12-4 and TRBJ1-5; no clear D gene. Trimming shortened V by 4 bases and J by 7 bases, and 8 bases separated the two germline ends. The CDR3 loop spans 12 amino acids. CDR3 loop: CASSSDNQPQHF. The DNA for the CDR3 is TGTGCCAGCAGTTCCGACAACCAGCCCCAGCATTTT.

This clonotype was observed a few times. The chain carries TRBV6-2 or TRBV6-3 and TRBJ2-7, with D perhaps given as TRBD1 or TRBD2 (5 bases each). CDR1 and CDR2 (germline): MNHEY, SVGEGT. V shed 2 bases and J shed 0 bases, with 11 bases lying between them. The CDR3 spans 15 residues. CDR3 protein: CASSYDGTTSYEQYF. As DNA, the CDR3 is TGTGCCAGCAGTTACGACGGGACGACCTCCTACGAGCAGTACTTC.

This clonotype was recorded only once. V and J are TRBV28 and TRBJ2-3; D ambiguous. The CDR3 has 11 residues. Trimming pared 6 bases from V and 5 bases from J, leaving 6 bases between. Germline loops: CDR1 MDHEN, CDR2 SYDVKM. CDR3 bases: TGTGCCAGCAGACAGAGAGATACGCAGTATTTT. This sequence encodes CASRQRDTQYF. The variable domain in full, completed from reference TRBV28 and TRBJ2-3, reads DVKVTQSSRYLVKRTGEKVFLECVQDMDHENMFWYRQDPGLGLRLIYFSYDVKMKEKGDIPEGYSVSREKKERFSLILESASTNQTSMYLCASRQRDTQYFGPGTRLTVL.